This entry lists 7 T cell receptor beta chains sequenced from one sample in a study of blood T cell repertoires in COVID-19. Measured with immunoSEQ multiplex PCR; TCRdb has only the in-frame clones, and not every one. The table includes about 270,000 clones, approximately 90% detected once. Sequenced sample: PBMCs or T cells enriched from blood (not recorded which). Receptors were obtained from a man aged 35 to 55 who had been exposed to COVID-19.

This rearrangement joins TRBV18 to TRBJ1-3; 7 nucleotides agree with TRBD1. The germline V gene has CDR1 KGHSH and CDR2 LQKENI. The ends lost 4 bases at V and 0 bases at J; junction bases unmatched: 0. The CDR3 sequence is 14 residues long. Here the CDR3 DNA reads TGTGCCAGCTCACGGGACAGCTCTGGAAACACCATATATTTT. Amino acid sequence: CASSRDSSGNTIYF. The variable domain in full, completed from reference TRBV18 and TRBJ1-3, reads NAGVMQNPRHLVRRRGQEARLRCSPMKGHSHVYWYRQLPEEGLKFMVYLQKENIIDESGMPKERFSAEFPKEGPSILRIQQVVRGDSAAYFCASSRDSSGNTIYFGEGSWLTVV.

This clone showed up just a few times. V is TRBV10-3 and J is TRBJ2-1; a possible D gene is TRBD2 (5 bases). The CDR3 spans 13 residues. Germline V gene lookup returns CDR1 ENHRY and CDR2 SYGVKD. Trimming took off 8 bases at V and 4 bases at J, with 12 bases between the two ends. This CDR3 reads CAIEAGGYNEQFF. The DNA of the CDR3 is TGTGCCATCGAGGCGGGTGGATACAATGAGCAGTTCTTC.

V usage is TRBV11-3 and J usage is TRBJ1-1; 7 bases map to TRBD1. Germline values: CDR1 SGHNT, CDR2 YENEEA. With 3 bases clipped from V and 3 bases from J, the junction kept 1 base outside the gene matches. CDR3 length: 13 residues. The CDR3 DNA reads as TGTGCCAGCAGCTTGGACAGGTACACTGAAGCTTTCTTT. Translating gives CASSLDRYTEAFF.

This chain's CDR3 is CASSFGENLTPLHF. Written as DNA, the CDR3 is TGTGCCAGCAGTTTTGGGGAGAATTTGACACCCCTCCACTTT. V and J are TRBV27 and TRBJ1-6; D is undetermined. CDR1 and CDR2 (germline): MNHEY, SMNVEV (reference sequence). Trimming shortened V by 3 bases and J by 11 bases, and 14 bases separated the two germline ends. CDR3 length equals 14 residues.

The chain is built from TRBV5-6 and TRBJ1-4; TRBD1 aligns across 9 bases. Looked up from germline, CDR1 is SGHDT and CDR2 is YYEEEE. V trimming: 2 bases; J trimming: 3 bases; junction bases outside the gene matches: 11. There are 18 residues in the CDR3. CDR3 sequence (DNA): TGTGCCAGCAGCTTATTCGCAGGACAGGGGCCGGCTAATGAAAAACTGTTTTTT. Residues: CASSLFAGQGPANEKLFF. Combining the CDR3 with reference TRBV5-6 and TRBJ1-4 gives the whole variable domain DAGVTQSPTHLIKTRGQQVTLRCSPKSGHDTVSWYQQALGQGPQFIFQYYEEEERQRGNFPDRFSGHQFPNYSSELNVNALLLGDSALYLCASSLFAGQGPANEKLFFGSGTQLSVL.

The CDR3 DNA sequence: TGTGCCAGCAGCTTGGCCCGAATAACAGGGACTGGGGCCAACGTCCTGACTTTC. It yields the protein CASSLARITGTGANVLTF. This chain joins TRBV5-6 and TRBJ2-6; D perhaps matches TRBD1 (6 bases). Germline CDR1 and CDR2: SGHDT and YYEEEE. The ends were cut back, 0 bases at V and 2 bases at J, with 15 bases in the middle. CDR3 length equals 18 residues.

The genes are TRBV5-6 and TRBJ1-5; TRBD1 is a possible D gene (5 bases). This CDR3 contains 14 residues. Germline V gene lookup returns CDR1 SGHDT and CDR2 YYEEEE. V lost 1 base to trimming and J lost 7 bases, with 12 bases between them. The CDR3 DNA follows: TGTGCCAGCAGCTTGTTCAGGGAAGGACAGCCCCAGCATTTT. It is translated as CASSLFREGQPQHF.